These 26 T cell receptor beta chains were sequenced from one sample in a study of OX40 agonist ivuxolimab in advanced cancers. Clones were sequenced by immunoSEQ multiplex PCR, and TCRdb holds only the in-frame ones, with some missing. The data contain about 59,000 clones, over 80% of them seen just once; the ten biggest clones take up 0.37%. The material sequenced was CD4+ or CD8+ T cells sorted from blood, taken in a trial of the OX40 agonist ivuxolimab. The receptors were gathered from an adult with an advanced solid tumor such as melanoma, head and neck, liver or kidney cancer.

J is TRBJ1-2 and V is TRBV7-8; tentatively, D is TRBD1 (5 bases). The ends were cut back, 0 bases at V and 4 bases at J, with 6 bases in the middle. Per germline, CDR1 SGHVS and CDR2 FQNEAQ. There are 13 residues in the CDR3. DNA for the CDR3: TGTGCCAGCAGCTTAGCCGGGGCCTATGGCTACACCTTC. Translating gives CASSLAGAYGYTF. The full variable domain, completed using reference TRBV7-8 and TRBJ1-2, is GAGVSQSPRYKVAKRGQDVALRCDPISGHVSLFWYQQALGQGPEFLTYFQNEAQLDKSGLPSDRFFAERPEGSVSTLKIQRTQQEDSAVYLCASSLAGAYGYTFGSGTRLTVV.

This clone occurred a few times. The CDR3 nucleotides read TGTGCCTGGAGGCGGGACAGCTACAATGAGCAGTTCTTC. As protein: CAWRRDSYNEQFF. The chain joins TRBV30 to TRBJ2-1, with D possibly being TRBD1 (7 bases). Trimming shortened V by 3 bases and J by 3 bases, and 9 bases separated the two germline ends. Germline CDR1 and CDR2: GTSNPN and SVGIG (reference sequence). The CDR3 is made up of 13 amino acids.

This clone appeared once. This chain links TRBV10-3 with TRBJ2-3; 9 bases line up with TRBD2. V lost 7 bases and J lost 1; bases outside the gene matches: 6. Germline-derived CDR1 and CDR2 are ENHRY and SYGVKD. This CDR3 region has 15 residues. CDR3 DNA: TGTGCCATCACTTCACAGCGGGGGGGCACAGATACGCAGTATTTT. It yields the protein CAITSQRGGTDTQYF.

The chain uses TRBV5-4 and TRBJ2-1; possibly TRBD1 for D (6 bases). Germline V gene lookup returns CDR1 SGHNT and CDR2 YYREEE (reference sequence). Trimming stripped 4 bases from V and 6 bases from J, with 11 bases between. This CDR3 is built from 13 residues. CDR3 residues: CASSADSFNEQFF. The CDR3 coding sequence is TGTGCCAGCAGCGCGGACAGTTTCAATGAGCAGTTCTTC.

For the CDR3, the DNA is TGTGCCAGCAGTTTTAAAGACGCGCCCCAGCATTTT. This sequence encodes CASSFKDAPQHF. The chain links TRBV27 to TRBJ1-5; unclear D gene. This CDR3 spans 12 amino acids. CDR1 is MNHEY, CDR2 SMNVEV, per germline (reference sequence). The V gene lost 3 bases and the J gene lost 9 bases, with 9 bases spanning the gap.

The J gene is TRBJ2-5, the V gene TRBV2, with TRBD1 identical over 9 bases. The end of the DNA aligns better with TRBJ2-7, so the J call may be wrong. The CDR3 spans 19 residues. Germline V CDR1 and CDR2: SNHLY, FYNNEI. In DNA form, the CDR3 reads TGTGCCAGCAGTGAAGTTAGGGACAGGGTGCCCCCCAACTCCTACGAGCAGTACTTC. Protein product: CASSEVRDRVPPNSYEQYF.

V gene TRBV6-5 combines with J gene TRBJ1-2; D gene unclear. The CDR3 sequence is 13 residues long. The germline CDR1 and CDR2 sequences are MNHEY and SVGAGI. The V gene lost 2 bases and the J gene lost 8 bases, with 12 bases spanning the gap. CDR3 sequence reads: CASSYLSVWGYTF. The CDR3 bases are TGTGCCAGCAGTTACCTCTCTGTTTGGGGCTACACCTTC.

A few counts support this clone. The CDR3 is CASSPIWTMNTEAFF. The DNA of the CDR3 is TGTGCCAGCAGCCCCATATGGACTATGAACACTGAAGCTTTCTTT. The V and J genes are TRBV14 and TRBJ1-1; unclear D gene. V was shortened by 4 bases and J by 0 bases, with 12 bases between the two germline ends. Germline CDR1 and CDR2: SGHDN and FVKESK. This CDR3 contains 15 residues.

The CDR3: CASSGQGAGYGYTF. In nucleotides, the CDR3 is TGTGCCAGCAGTGGACAGGGGGCGGGCTATGGCTACACCTTC. The chain couples TRBV28 to TRBJ1-2; 11 positions agree with TRBD1. CDR3 size: 14 residues. The germline V gene has CDR1 MDHEN and CDR2 SYDVKM. The V and J ends lost 5 bases and 4 bases, in that order; junction bases with no gene match: 3.

The V gene is TRBV10-1, the J gene TRBJ2-2; D not certain. CDR1 is WNHNN, CDR2 SYGVQD, per germline (reference sequence). Trimming removed 4 bases from V and 5 bases from J, with 17 bases in between. This CDR3 is 16 amino acids long. The CDR3 loop is CASSGSSTSETGELFF. The CDR3 nucleotides are TGCGCCAGCAGTGGATCTAGTACAAGTGAGACCGGGGAGCTGTTTTTT.

Only a few counts were recorded for this clone. This chain connects TRBV28 to TRBJ2-5, with D possibly being TRBD1 (6 bases). This CDR3 region has 14 residues. Trimming took off 5 bases at V and 4 bases at J, with 14 bases between the two ends. CDR1 is MDHEN and CDR2 is SYDVKM in the germline V gene. CDR3 sequence: CASSPGQLLETQYF. The DNA for the CDR3 is TGTGCCAGCAGTCCAGGACAGCTCCTAGAGACCCAGTACTTC.

The chain is built from TRBV29-1 and TRBJ2-1, with D maybe TRBD1 (6 bases). V lost 7 bases and J 2 bases, leaving 15 bases between the germline ends. CDR3 size: 14 residues. From germline, CDR1 is SQVTM and CDR2 ANQGSEA. The CDR3 nucleotides are TGCAGCGCAAAAAACCGGGACACCTACAATGAGCAGTTCTTC. Protein sequence: CSAKNRDTYNEQFF.

V usage is TRBV7-2 and J usage is TRBJ1-1, with D tentatively TRBD1 (6 bases). This CDR3 comprises 14 residues. Trimming stripped 0 bases from V and 6 bases from J, with 11 bases between. In germline, CDR1 is SGHTA, CDR2 FQGNSA. Written as DNA, the CDR3 is TGTGCCAGCAGCTTAGCCTACAGGGAATCTGAAGCTTTCTTT. Protein product: CASSLAYRESEAFF.

The CDR3 spells CASSMERGLGNQPQHF. CDR3 coding DNA: TGTGCCAGTAGTATGGAAAGGGGGCTCGGCAATCAGCCCCAGCATTTT. The chain uses TRBV19 and TRBJ1-5; the match to TRBD1 covers 7 bases. V was pared by 3 bases and J by 2 bases, with 7 bases of the junction left unmatched. Germline loops: CDR1 LNHDA, CDR2 SQIVND (reference sequence). This CDR3 is built from 16 residues.

This chain uses TRBV6-1 with TRBJ2-7, with D possibly being TRBD2 (6 bases). V lost 11 bases and J lost 1, with 18 bases in between. This CDR3 region has 14 residues. Per germline, CDR1 MNHNS and CDR2 SASEGT. CDR3 DNA: TGTGCCGGATCCCGGGGGTTAGAATCCTACGAGCAGTACTTC. It yields the protein CAGSRGLESYEQYF.

The genes are TRBV7-2 and TRBJ2-5, with D hard to call. This CDR3 has 14 residues. With 0 bases removed from V and 1 base from J, the gap between germline ends came to 6 bases. Germline V gene data show CDR1 as SGHTA and CDR2 as FQGNSA. CDR3 nucleotide sequence: TGTGCCAGCAGCTTAGCGCCAACCCAAGAGACCCAGTACTTC. Protein sequence: CASSLAPTQETQYF.

The rearrangement uses TRBV10-3 and TRBJ2-1; D is unresolved. CDR1 and CDR2 from the germline V gene are ENHRY and SYGVKD. The V end lost 0 bases, the J end lost 5 bases, and 5 bases lay between the germline ends. CDR3 length equals 13 residues. CDR3 sequence: CAISESRDNEQFF. As DNA, the CDR3 is TGTGCCATCAGTGAGTCAAGGGACAATGAGCAGTTCTTC.

The gene calls are TRBV2 and TRBJ2-2; 8 bases agree with TRBD1. Germline CDR1 reads SNHLY; CDR2 reads FYNNEI. Losses at the gene ends were 8 bases for V and 5 bases for J; bases not matched to a gene: 10. The CDR3 length is 15 residues. The CDR3 region has the DNA TGTGCCAGCTTCTTGGACGGGACAGGTACCGGGGAGCTGTTTTTT. This translates into CASFLDGTGTGELFF.

This clone is medium-sized by share. The V gene is TRBV9, the J gene TRBJ1-1, with 11 bases that match TRBD1. CDR3 length: 15 amino acids. The V segment lost 4 bases and the J segment 3 bases; nucleotides outside the gene matches: 5. The V gene's germline CDR1 is SGDLS and CDR2 YYNGEE. The CDR3 DNA reads as TGTGCCAGCAGCTTGGGACAGGGGGTCGACACTGAAGCTTTCTTT. Amino acid sequence: CASSLGQGVDTEAFF. Variable domain in full (rest from reference TRBV9 and TRBJ1-1): DSGVTQTPKHLITATGQRVTLRCSPRSGDLSVYWYQQSLDQGLQFLIQYYNGEERAKGNILERFSAQQFPDLHSELNLSSLELGDSALYFCASSLGQGVDTEAFFGQGTRLTVV.

This chain joins TRBV5-6 and TRBJ1-2, with D unclear. The CDR3 extends over 16 amino acids. The V gene lost 0 bases and the J gene lost 4 bases, with 16 bases spanning the gap. The germline CDR1 and CDR2 sequences are SGHDT and YYEEEE. In DNA, the CDR3 is TGTGCCAGCAGCTTGGGACGGACCGAGATTCTCTATGGCTACACCTTC. This translates into CASSLGRTEILYGYTF.

J is TRBJ2-5 and V is TRBV7-2; D may match TRBD1 or TRBD2 (6 bases each). The CDR3 sequence is 16 residues long. Germline V gives CDR1 SGHTA, CDR2 FQGNSA. V was pared by 4 bases and J by 6 bases, with 21 bases between. The CDR3 here is CASSSQGGRSPQTQYF. The CDR3 nucleotides read TGTGCCAGCAGCTCCCAAGGGGGGCGCAGCCCACAGACCCAGTACTTC.

The gene calls are TRBV2 and TRBJ2-5, with D possibly being TRBD1 or TRBD2 (5 bases each). V was pared by 2 bases and J by 6 bases, with 19 bases between. The germline V gene encodes CDR1 SNHLY and CDR2 FYNNEI. The CDR3 sequence is 16 residues long. The CDR3 DNA is TGTGCCAGCAGTGAAAGGGCTACGGGGACCACGAAGACCCAGTACTTC. This sequence encodes CASSERATGTTKTQYF.

The chain joins TRBV2 to TRBJ1-2, with D possibly being TRBD1 (5 bases). Germline V gene sequence: CDR1 SNHLY, CDR2 FYNNEI. V was shortened by 2 bases and J by 0 bases, with 10 bases between the two germline ends. The CDR3 extends over 15 amino acids. CDR3 residues: CASSELTEANYGYTF. The DNA of the CDR3 is TGTGCCAGCAGTGAACTGACAGAAGCTAACTATGGCTACACCTTC.

V is TRBV5-1 and J is TRBJ2-1; 8 bases map to TRBD2. CDR3 length equals 14 residues. CDR1 is SGHRS and CDR2 is YFSETQ in the germline V gene. The V gene end was trimmed by 2 bases and the J gene end by 9 bases; junction bases not matched to a gene: 7. The CDR3, as DNA: TGCGCCAGCAGCTTTAGCGGGATAACGGGTGAGCAGTTCTTC. Its translation is CASSFSGITGEQFF.

V is TRBV18 and J is TRBJ1-1; D unclear. V was shortened by 1 base and J by 5 bases, with 20 bases between the two germline ends. This CDR3 comprises 17 residues. From germline, CDR1 is KGHSH and CDR2 LQKENI. In DNA form, the CDR3 reads TGTGCCAGCTCACCACTCAATACGGGGATAGGTGCAACTGAAGCTTTCTTT. Amino acid sequence: CASSPLNTGIGATEAFF.

The chain carries TRBV29-1 and TRBJ1-2; no clear D. This CDR3 contains 12 residues. Between the trimmed V and J ends, which lost 4 bases and 6 bases, there was a span of 12 bases. Germline V gene data show CDR1 as SQVTM and CDR2 as ANQGSEA. CDR3 in DNA: TGCAGCGTTGGAGGGTTCCAGGATGGCTACACCTTC. This codes for CSVGGFQDGYTF.